This T cell receptor beta chain was recovered during a study of neurological immune-mediated disorders. cDNA synthesis was performed by 5'RACE with 10-nucleotide random UMIs. TCRdb analysed the 5' RACE reads with MiXCR anew, one entry per CDR3 protein. This table holds about 49,000 distinct CDR3 sequences, about 12% found once. At least ten counts were recorded for this clonotype. Antigen: not known. Time point specified: longitudinal time-point 2. The germline V gene encodes CDR1 LNHDA and CDR2 SQIVND (reference sequence). The junction had 2 bases not matched to a gene; V was cut back by 6 bases and J by 10 bases. This CDR3 contains 12 residues. Study-level findings and limits: CDR3 amino acid sequences found in expanded clones were never shared across subjects, suggesting private repertoires in all groups. HTLV-1-associated myelopathy ranked highest for TCR clonal expansion and multiple sclerosis lowest, beneath healthy controls.

The sequence derives from a male donor with HTLV-1-associated myelopathy (HAM/TSP). This chain links TRBV19 with TRBJ2-1, with 11 bases fitting TRBD1. The sequencing sample was made of PBMCs. CDR3 protein: CASRRDRGEQFF. The CDR3 nucleotides read TGTGCCAGTAGGCGGGACAGGGGGGAGCAGTTCTTC. The variable domain in full, with the rest retrieved from reference TRBV19 and TRBJ2-1, is DGGITQSPKYLFRKEGQNVTLSCEQNLNHDAMYWYRQDPGQGLRLIYYSQIVNDFQKGDIAEGYSVSREKKESFPLTVTSAQKNPTAFYLCASRRDRGEQFFGPGTRLTVL.